The T cell receptor (beta chain) described here comes from a study of T cell repertoires in cytomegalovirus infection. Study at large: Recently described HLA-C-restricted plus well-studied HLA-B-restricted CMV epitopes were used.

Using its own MiXCR run on the reads, TCRdb lists one record per CDR3 protein. The data show 49,000 or so distinct CDR3 sequences, 15% to 25% seen once. General study points: Clonotype analysis showed dominance of the ex vivo response by HLA-C-restricted CMV-specific TCR beta clonotypes.

This clonotype was seen repeatedly, ten times or more. Its antigen is unidentified. The CDR3 spans 15 residues. The germline V gene has CDR1 MDHEN and CDR2 SYDVKM. With 1 base removed from V and 0 bases from J, the gap between germline ends came to 7 bases. This clonotype originated in a human donor in good health (CMV status not recorded). Some clones in this sample may be carry-over from other donors' samples. The chain links TRBV28 to TRBJ1-5, with D perhaps TRBD1 (6 bases). Source: CD8+ T cells from cultured PBMCs, taken from culture after CMV antigen stimulation. The CDR3 DNA is TGTGCCAGCAGTTTATACAGGGATAGCAATCAGCCCCAGCATTTT. This encodes CASSLYRDSNQPQHF.